This entry concerns a single T cell receptor beta chain. The target antigen is unknown. These data are taken from a study of pediatric ulcerative colitis. Study at large: Disease was pancolitis in several and left-sided in two, histology-confirmed.

The CDR3 extends over 14 amino acids. CDR1 is SGHAT, CDR2 FQNNGV, per germline. Trimming took off 0 bases at V and 0 bases at J, with 6 bases between the two ends. General study results and limits: In rectum, acute severe colitis had expanded clones and less diversity. Compared with controls, ulcerative colitis showed greater blood-rectum clone sharing.

TCRdb's copy holds only in-frame clones and misses some; the assay was immunoSEQ multiplex PCR. This sample yields 25,000 to 35,000 clones, of which approximately 82% are seen a single time; about 4.5% belongs to the top ten. Sequences were obtained from blood. The genes are TRBV11-2 and TRBJ2-7; unclear D gene. The receptor comes from a boy younger than 18 with severe ulcerative colitis. CDR3 sequence (DNA): TGTGCCAGCAGCTTAGAGAGGAGCTCCTACGAGCAGTACTTC. Protein product: CASSLERSSYEQYF.